The clone carrying this T cell receptor beta chain was observed a few times. Its antigen remains unknown. With a J-beta primer mix and a sample-barcoded 5' primer, a second PCR ran roughly 7 to 11 cycles. TCRdb used MiXCR to reprocess the 5' RACE reads, holding one entry per CDR3 protein. The sample carries about 1,400,000 distinct CDR3 sequences, 42% recorded once. V was cut by 3 bases and J by 10 bases, with 11 bases left in between. The CDR3 extends over 12 amino acids. Germline-derived CDR1 and CDR2 are SGHDT and YYEEEE. This specimen comes from a study of blood T cells in healthy people across ages. Regarding the study as a whole: Strong correlation existed between TCR beta diversity and naive T cell percentage.

The specimen sequenced was blood. The TCR comes from a woman in her late teens or twenties in good health. The chain recombines TRBV5-6 with TRBJ2-1; D gene unclear. Here the CDR3 reads CASSSTLLEQFF. In DNA form, the CDR3 reads TGTGCCAGCAGCTCGACACTACTCGAGCAGTTCTTC.